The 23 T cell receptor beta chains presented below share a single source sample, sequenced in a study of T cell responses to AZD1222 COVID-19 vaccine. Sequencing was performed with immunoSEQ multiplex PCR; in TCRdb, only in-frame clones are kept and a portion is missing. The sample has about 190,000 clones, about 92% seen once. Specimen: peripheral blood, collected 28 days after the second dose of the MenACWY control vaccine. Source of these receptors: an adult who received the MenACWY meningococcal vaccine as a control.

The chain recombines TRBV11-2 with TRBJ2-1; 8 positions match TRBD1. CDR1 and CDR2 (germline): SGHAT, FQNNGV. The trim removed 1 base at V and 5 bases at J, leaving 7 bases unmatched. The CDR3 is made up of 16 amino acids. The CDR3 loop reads CASSLVLGQANNEQFF. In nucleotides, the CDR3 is TGTGCCAGCAGCTTAGTATTGGGACAGGCCAACAATGAGCAGTTCTTC.

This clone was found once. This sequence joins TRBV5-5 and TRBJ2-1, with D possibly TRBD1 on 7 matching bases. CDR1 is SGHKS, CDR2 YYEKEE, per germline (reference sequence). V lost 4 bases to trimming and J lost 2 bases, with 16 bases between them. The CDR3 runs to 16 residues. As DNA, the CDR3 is TGTGCCAGCAGCCTCAGGGGGACTCAGGCCTACAATGAGCAGTTCTTC. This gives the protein CASSLRGTQAYNEQFF. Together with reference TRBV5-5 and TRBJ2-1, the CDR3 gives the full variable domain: DAGVTQSPTHLIKTRGQQVTLRCSPISGHKSVSWYQQVLGQGPQFIFQYYEKEERGRGNFPDRFSARQFPNYSSELNVNALLLGDSALYLCASSLRGTQAYNEQFFGPGTRLTVL.

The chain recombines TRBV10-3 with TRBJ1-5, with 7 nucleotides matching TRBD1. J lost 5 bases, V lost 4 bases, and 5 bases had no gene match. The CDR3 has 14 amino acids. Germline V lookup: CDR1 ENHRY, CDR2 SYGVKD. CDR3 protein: CAISGDSDHQPQHF. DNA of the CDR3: TGTGCCATCAGTGGGGACAGCGATCATCAGCCCCAGCATTTT.

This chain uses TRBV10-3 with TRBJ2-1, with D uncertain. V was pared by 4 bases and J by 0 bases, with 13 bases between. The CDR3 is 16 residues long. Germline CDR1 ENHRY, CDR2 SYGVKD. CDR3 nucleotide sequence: TGTGCCATCAGTGGGTTCCAGCCCCACTCCTACAATGAGCAGTTCTTC. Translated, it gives CAISGFQPHSYNEQFF.

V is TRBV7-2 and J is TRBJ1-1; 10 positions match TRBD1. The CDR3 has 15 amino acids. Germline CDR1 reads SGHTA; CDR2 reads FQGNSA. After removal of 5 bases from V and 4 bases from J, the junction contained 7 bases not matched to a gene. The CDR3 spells CASSPRDRGSTEAFF. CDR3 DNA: TGTGCCAGCAGCCCTCGGGACAGGGGATCCACTGAAGCTTTCTTT. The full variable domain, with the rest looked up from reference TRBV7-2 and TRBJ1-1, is GAGVSQSPSNKVTEKGKDVELRCDPISGHTALYWYRQSLGQGLEFLIYFQGNSAPDKSGLPSDRFSAERTGGSVSTLTIQRTQQEDSAVYLCASSPRDRGSTEAFFGQGTRLTVV.

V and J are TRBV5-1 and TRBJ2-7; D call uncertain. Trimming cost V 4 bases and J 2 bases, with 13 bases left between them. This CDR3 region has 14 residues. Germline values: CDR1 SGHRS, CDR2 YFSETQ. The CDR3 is CASSRVAGPYEQYF. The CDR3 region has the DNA TGCGCCAGCAGCCGAGTGGCCGGGCCCTACGAGCAGTACTTC.

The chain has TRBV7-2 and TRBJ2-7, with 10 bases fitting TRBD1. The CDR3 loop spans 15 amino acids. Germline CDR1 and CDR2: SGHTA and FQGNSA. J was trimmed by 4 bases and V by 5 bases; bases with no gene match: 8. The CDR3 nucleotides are TGTGCCAGCAGCATTGGGACAGGGGTTCTGTACGAGCAGTACTTC. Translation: CASSIGTGVLYEQYF.

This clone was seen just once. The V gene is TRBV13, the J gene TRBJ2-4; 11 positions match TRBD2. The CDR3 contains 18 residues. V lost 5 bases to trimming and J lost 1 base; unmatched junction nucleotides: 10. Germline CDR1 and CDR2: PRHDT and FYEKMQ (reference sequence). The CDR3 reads CASSHSGGVGEAKNIQYF. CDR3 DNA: TGTGCCAGCAGCCATAGCGGGGGGGTCGGTGAGGCCAAAAACATTCAGTACTTC. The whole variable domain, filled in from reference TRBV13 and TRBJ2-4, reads AAGVIQSPRHLIKEKRETATLKCYPIPRHDTVYWYQQGPGQDPQFLISFYEKMQSDKGSIPDRFSAQQFSDYHSELNMSSLELGDSALYFCASSHSGGVGEAKNIQYFGAGTRLSVL.

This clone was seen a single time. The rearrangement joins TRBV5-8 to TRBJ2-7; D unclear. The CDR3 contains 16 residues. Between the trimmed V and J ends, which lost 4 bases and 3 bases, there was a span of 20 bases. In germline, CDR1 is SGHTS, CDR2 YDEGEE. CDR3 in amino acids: CASSPIPLGANYEQYF. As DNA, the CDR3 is TGTGCCAGCAGCCCCATCCCCCTCGGCGCGAACTACGAGCAGTACTTC. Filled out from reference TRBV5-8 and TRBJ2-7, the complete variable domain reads EAGVTQSPTHLIKTRGQQATLRCSPISGHTSVYWYQQALGLGLQFLLWYDEGEERNRGNFPPRFSGRQFPNYSSELNVNALELEDSALYLCASSPIPLGANYEQYFGPGTRLTVT.

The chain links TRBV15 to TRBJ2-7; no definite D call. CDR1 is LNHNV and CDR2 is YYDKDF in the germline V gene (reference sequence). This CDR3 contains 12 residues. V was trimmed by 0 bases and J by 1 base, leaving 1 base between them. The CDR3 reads CATSRDSYEQYF. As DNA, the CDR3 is TGTGCCACCAGCAGAGATTCCTACGAGCAGTACTTC.

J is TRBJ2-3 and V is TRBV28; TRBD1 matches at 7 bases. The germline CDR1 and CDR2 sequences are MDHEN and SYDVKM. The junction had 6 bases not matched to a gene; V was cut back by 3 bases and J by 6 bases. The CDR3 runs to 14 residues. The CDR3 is CASSFTTGADTQYF. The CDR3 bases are TGTGCCAGCAGTTTCACAACAGGGGCTGATACGCAGTATTTT.

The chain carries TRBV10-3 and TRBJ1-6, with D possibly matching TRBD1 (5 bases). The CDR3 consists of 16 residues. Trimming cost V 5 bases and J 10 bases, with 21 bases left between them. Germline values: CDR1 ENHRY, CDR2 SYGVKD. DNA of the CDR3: TGTGCCATCAGTTCCCTCAGGCGGCAGGGCGAGTCACCCCTCCACTTT. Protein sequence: CAISSLRRQGESPLHF.

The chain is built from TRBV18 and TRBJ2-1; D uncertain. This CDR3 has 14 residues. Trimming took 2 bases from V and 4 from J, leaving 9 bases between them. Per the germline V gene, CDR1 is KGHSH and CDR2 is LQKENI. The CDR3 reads CASSPSTDYNEQFF. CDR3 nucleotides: TGTGCCAGCTCACCATCTACAGATTACAATGAGCAGTTCTTC.

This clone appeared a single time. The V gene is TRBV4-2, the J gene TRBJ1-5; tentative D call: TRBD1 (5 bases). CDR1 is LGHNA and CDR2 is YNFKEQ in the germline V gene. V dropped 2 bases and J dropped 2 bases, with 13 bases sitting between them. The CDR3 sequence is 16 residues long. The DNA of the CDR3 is TGTGCCAGCAGCCAACACGGGACTACTCGCAATCAGCCCCAGCATTTT. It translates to CASSQHGTTRNQPQHF.

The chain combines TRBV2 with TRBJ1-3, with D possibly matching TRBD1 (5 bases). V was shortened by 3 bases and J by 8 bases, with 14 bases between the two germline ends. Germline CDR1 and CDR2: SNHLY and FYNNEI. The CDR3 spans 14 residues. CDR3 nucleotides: TGTGCCAGCAGTGACCGACAGTTGGGGTACACCATATATTTT. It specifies CASSDRQLGYTIYF.

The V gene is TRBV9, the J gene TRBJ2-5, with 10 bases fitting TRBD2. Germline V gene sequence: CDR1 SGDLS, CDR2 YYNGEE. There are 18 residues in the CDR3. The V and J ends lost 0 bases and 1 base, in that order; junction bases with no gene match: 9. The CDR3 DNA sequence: TGTGCCAGCAGCGTAGGCGCTAGCGGGAGAGGGGGCCAAGAGACCCAGTACTTC. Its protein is CASSVGASGRGGQETQYF.

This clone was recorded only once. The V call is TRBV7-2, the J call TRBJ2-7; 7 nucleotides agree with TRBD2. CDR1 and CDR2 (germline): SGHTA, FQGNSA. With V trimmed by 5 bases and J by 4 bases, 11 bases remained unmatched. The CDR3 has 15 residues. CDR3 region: CASSTPTSGTYEQYF. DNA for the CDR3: TGTGCCAGCAGCACCCCCACGAGCGGGACTTACGAGCAGTACTTC.

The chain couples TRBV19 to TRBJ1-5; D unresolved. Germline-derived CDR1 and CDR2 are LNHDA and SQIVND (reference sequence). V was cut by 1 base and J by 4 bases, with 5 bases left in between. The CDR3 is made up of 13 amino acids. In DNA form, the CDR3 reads TGTGCCAGTAGTATAGCCCCAAATCAGCCCCAGCATTTT. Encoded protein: CASSIAPNQPQHF.

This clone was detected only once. The CDR3 DNA reads TGTGCCAGCAGCGCCCGGACTAGCAACCCTTTAGATGAGCAGTTCTTC. Encoded protein: CASSARTSNPLDEQFF. The V gene is TRBV9, the J gene TRBJ2-1, with 8 bases fitting TRBD2. This CDR3 region has 16 residues. Trimming removed 3 bases from V and 8 bases from J; junction bases left unmatched: 13. Germline V lookup: CDR1 SGDLS, CDR2 YYNGEE.

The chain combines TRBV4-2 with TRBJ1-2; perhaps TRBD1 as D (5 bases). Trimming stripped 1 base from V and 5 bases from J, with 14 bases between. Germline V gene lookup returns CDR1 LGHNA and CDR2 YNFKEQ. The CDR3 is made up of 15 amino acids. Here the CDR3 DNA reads TGTGCCAGCAGCCAAGCCTTGGGGCAGATGTATGGCTACACCTTC. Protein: CASSQALGQMYGYTF.

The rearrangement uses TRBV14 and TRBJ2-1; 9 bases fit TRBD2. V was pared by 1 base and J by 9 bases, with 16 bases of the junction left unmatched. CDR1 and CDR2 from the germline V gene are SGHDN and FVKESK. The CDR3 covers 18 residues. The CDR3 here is CASSQGWRAGGLAGEQFF. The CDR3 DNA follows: TGTGCCAGCAGCCAAGGCTGGAGAGCGGGAGGCCTGGCGGGTGAGCAGTTCTTC.

CDR3 bases: TGTGCCTGTGGGCATCTCTACGAGCAGTACTTC. This codes for CACGHLYEQYF. The chain links TRBV30 to TRBJ2-7; D gene ambiguous. This CDR3 spans 11 amino acids. Trimming removed 6 bases from V and 3 bases from J, with 9 bases in between. Germline V lookup: CDR1 GTSNPN, CDR2 SVGIG (reference sequence).

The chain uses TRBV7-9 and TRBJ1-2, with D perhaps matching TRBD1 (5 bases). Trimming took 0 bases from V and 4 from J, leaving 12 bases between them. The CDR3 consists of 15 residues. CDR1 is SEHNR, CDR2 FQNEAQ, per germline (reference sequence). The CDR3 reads CASSLALGGTYGYTF. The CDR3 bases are TGTGCCAGCAGCTTAGCGCTCGGGGGAACCTATGGCTACACCTTC.